This TCR beta chain was identified in a study of patients and donors after allogeneic stem cell transplantation. TCRdb passed the RT-PCR reads through MiXCR, listing each CDR3 protein once. The sample carries approximately 430,000 distinct CDR3 sequences, 16% recorded once. This clonotype occurred many times. This TCR was sampled from a human donor who was either an allogeneic HSCT recipient or a stem cell or donor lymphocyte infusion donor (not recorded which). It is not recorded whose cells these are; they may come from a transplant donor. The material sequenced was blood, either unsorted or a sorted T cell fraction (not recorded which).

CDR3 loop: CSAIKAGTGSEQYF. In DNA, the CDR3 is TGCAGTGCCATTAAAGCCGGGACAGGATCCGAGCAGTACTTC. This chain joins TRBV20-1 and TRBJ2-7, with 8 bases aligning to TRBD1. This CDR3 region has 14 residues. Germline CDR1 is DFQATT and CDR2 is SNEGSKA (reference sequence). Germline trimming cut 6 bases from V and 6 bases from J; bases unmatched to any gene: 13.